The subject of this entry is one T cell receptor (beta chain). Specified time point: 2015-2016 season, 7 days after influenza vaccination. These data come from a study of follicular helper T cells after annual influenza vaccination. This CDR3 region has 13 residues. Germline lookup yields CDR1 SGHTA and CDR2 FQGNSA. J gave up 6 bases and V 6 bases, and 5 bases lay outside the gene matches. Generated by immunoSEQ multiplex PCR, the TCRdb table keeps only in-frame clones and is missing some. The sample carries over 8,000 clones, roughly 80% recorded once. The chain joins TRBV7-2 to TRBJ1-2, with TRBD1 matching 9 bases. The TCR originated in an adult who received the influenza vaccine. Here the sequenced sample was CXCR5+ CD38- circulating T follicular helper cells from blood, taken 7 days after influenza vaccination. Stated subset: circulating Tfh, non-naive CD4+CXCR5+PD-1+ (ICOS+CD38+ or ICOS-CD38-). The CDR3 loop is CASSTGGGDGYTF. CDR3 DNA: TGTGCCAGCAGTACAGGGGGCGGCGATGGCTACACCTTC.